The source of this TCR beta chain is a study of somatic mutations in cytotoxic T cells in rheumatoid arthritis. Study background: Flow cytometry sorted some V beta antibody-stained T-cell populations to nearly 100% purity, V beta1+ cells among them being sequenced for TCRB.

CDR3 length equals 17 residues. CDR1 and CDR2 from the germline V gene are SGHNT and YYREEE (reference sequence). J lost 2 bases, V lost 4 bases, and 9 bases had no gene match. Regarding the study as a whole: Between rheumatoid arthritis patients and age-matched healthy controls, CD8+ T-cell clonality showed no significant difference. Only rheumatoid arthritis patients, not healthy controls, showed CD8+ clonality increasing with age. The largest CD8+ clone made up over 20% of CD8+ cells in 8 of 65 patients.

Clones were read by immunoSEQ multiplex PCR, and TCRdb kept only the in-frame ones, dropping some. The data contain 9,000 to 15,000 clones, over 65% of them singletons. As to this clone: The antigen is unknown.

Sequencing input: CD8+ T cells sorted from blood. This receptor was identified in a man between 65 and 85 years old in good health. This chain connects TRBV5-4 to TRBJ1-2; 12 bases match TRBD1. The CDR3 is CASSSGTGGSGNYGYTF. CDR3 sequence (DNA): TGTGCCAGCAGCAGCGGGACAGGGGGCTCGGGGAACTATGGCTACACCTTC.